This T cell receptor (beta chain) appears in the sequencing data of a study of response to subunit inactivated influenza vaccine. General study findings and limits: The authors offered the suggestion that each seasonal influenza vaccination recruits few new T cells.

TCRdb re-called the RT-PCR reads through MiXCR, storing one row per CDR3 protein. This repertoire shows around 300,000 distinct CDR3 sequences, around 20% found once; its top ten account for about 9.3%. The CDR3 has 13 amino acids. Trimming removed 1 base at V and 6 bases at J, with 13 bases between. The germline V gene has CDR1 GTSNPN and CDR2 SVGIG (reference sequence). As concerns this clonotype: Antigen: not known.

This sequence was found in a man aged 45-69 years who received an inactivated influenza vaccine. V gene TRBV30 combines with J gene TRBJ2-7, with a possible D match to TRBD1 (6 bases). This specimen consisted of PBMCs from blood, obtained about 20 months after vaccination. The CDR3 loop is CAWSGDIFGEQYF. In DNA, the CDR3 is TGTGCCTGGAGTGGGGACATCTTTGGCGAGCAGTACTTC.